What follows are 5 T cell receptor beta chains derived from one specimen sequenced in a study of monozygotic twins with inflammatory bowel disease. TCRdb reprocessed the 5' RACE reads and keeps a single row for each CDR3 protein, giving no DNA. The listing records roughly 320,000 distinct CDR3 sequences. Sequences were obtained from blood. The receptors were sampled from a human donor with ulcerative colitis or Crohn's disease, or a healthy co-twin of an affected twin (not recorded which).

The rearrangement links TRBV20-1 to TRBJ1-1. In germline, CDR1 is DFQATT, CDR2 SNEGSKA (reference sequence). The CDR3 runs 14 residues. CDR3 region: CSASKAPENTEAFF.

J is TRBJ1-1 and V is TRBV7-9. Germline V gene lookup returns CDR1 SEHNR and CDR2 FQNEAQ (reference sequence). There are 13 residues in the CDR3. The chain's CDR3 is CASSLAGRDEAFF.

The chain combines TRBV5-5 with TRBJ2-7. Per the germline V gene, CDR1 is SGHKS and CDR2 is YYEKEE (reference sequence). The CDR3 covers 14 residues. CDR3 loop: CASSLGQGMGEQYF. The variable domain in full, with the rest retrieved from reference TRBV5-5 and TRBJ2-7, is DAGVTQSPTHLIKTRGQQVTLRCSPISGHKSVSWYQQVLGQGPQFIFQYYEKEERGRGNFPDRFSARQFPNYSSELNVNALLLGDSALYLCASSLGQGMGEQYFGPGTRLTVT.

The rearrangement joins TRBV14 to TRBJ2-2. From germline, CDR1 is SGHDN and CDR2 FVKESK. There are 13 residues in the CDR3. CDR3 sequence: CASSPQTTGELFF.

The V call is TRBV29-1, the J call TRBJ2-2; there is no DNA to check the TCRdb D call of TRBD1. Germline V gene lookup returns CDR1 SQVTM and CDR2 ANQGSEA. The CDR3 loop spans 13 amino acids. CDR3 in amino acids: CSVGQGNTGELFF.